These T cell receptor beta chains were read from a single sample in a study of breast tumors, draining lymph nodes, adjacent tissues. TCRdb redid the calling of the multiplex PCR reads with MiXCR, one entry per CDR3 protein. The table has approximately 200,000 distinct CDR3 sequences, roughly 29% seen once. Sequencing was carried out using axillary lymph node tissue. These receptors were taken from a female donor with breast cancer. Some clones in this sample may be carry-over from other donors' samples. Each CDR3 is given with its conserved first and last residue. The D gene is left open where the match is weak. Only part of the rows carry a size: once, few, many, or a class if the clone is expanded.

clone size	V gene	J gene	D gene	CDR3 DNA	CDR3 protein
many	TRBV5-8	TRBJ2-2	TRBD1	TGTGCCAGCAGGACAGGGGTTTACACCGGGGAGCTGTTTTTT	CASRTGVYTGELFF
few	TRBV10-1	TRBJ2-5	.	TGCGCCAGCAGTGATACAGGACAAGAGACCCAGTACTTC	CASSDTGQETQYF
many	TRBV7-2	TRBJ2-1	TRBD1	TGTGCCAGCAGCTTAGAAAGGACAGGGGCGAACAATGAGCAGTTCTTC	CASSLERTGANNEQFF
.	TRBV12-3/TRBV12-4	TRBJ2-1	TRBD2	TGTGCCAGCAGTTTAATCGGGGGGGACAATGAGCAGTTCTTC	CASSLIGGDNEQFF
.	TRBV10-3	TRBJ2-1	.	TGTGCCATCAGAGGAGTGGGGGCCTACAATGAGCAGTTCTTC	CAIRGVGAYNEQFF
.	TRBV5-8	TRBJ2-7	.	TGTGCCAGCACCCCTTGGGGACGGACCTACGAGCGGTACTTC	CASTPWGRTYERYF
.	TRBV20-1	TRBJ2-7	.	TGCAGTGCTACCTCCGGGACACCCTCCTACGAGCAGTACTTC	CSATSGTPSYEQYF
once	TRBV20-1	TRBJ2-5	.	TGCAGTGCTAGGTACGACGGGACGAGAGAGACCCAGCACTTC	CSARYDGTRETQHF
many	TRBV15	TRBJ2-7	TRBD1	TGTGCCACCAGCAGAGGACCCGGGACAGGTACCAAGTCCTCCTACGAGCAGTACTTC	CATSRGPGTGTKSSYEQYF
.	TRBV20-1	TRBJ1-5	TRBD1	TGCAGTGCTAGGGAGGGACAGGGGGCGGACAATCAGCCCCAGCATTTT	CSAREGQGADNQPQHF
many	TRBV10-2	TRBJ1-2	.	TGCGCCAGCAGTGAAGGCAGGATTAGCACCTTC	CASSEGRISTF
many	TRBV5-1	TRBJ2-2	TRBD2	TGCGCCAGCAAGGCTAGCGGGGGGGCCGTCACCGGGGAGCTGTTTTTT	CASKASGGAVTGELFF
.	TRBV20-1	TRBJ2-4	.	TGCAGTGCTTCCCAAGGGGGTGGCCAGCAAAACATTCAGTACTTC	CSASQGGGQQNIQYF
many	TRBV28	TRBJ1-5	TRBD1	TGTGCCAGCAGCTTCGACAGGGGGCAAGGGCAGCCCCAGCATTTT	CASSFDRGQGQPQHF
many	TRBV7-3	TRBJ1-5	TRBD1	TGTGCCAGCAGCCTCCAAACAGGACAGGATGGTCTATGGGGCAATCAGCCCCAGCATTTT	CASSLQTGQDGLWGNQPQHF
.	TRBV24-1	TRBJ2-2	.	TGTGCCACCAGTGATTTGATTCCAGGGAGAAACACCGGGGAGCTGTTTTTT	CATSDLIPGRNTGELFF
.	TRBV20-1	TRBJ1-2	TRBD1	TGCAGTGCCTCCGGGACAGGGGCCTATGGCTACACCTTC	CSASGTGAYGYTF
many	TRBV7-6	TRBJ2-7	.	TGTGCCAGCAGCTTAGCCCCCGGACAGACCTCCTACGAGCAGTACTTC	CASSLAPGQTSYEQYF
many	TRBV7-3	TRBJ2-3	TRBD2	TGTGCCAGCAGCCTGACTAGCGGGAGGCTAACAGATACGCAGTATTTT	CASSLTSGRLTDTQYF
many	TRBV9	TRBJ2-7	.	TGTGCCAGCAGCGTATCGGCGGGGATTCCTGTCGAGCAGTACTTC	CASSVSAGIPVEQYF
many	TRBV20-1	TRBJ2-5	.	TGCAGTGCCGGGACGTCGGCGGCGGAGACCCAGTACTTC	CSAGTSAAETQYF
many	TRBV6-1	TRBJ2-7	TRBD1	TGTGCCAGCAGTGGACAGGGGGCGCCTCTCTACGAGCAGTACTTC	CASSGQGAPLYEQYF
.	TRBV10-3	TRBJ1-1	.	TGTGCCATCCAGGCGGAGGGGGGTGAAGCTTTCTTT	CAIQAEGGEAFF
many	TRBV11-3	TRBJ2-7	.	TGTGCCAGCAGCTTAGCGGAGGGCCCCTACGAGCAGTACTTC	CASSLAEGPYEQYF
many	TRBV3-1	TRBJ1-6	.	TGTGCCAGCAGTATAGGGTTGGATTCACCCCTCCACTTT	CASSIGLDSPLHF
.	TRBV5-1	TRBJ2-3	.	TGCGCCAGCAGCTCCCTGACACCCACAGATACGCAGTATTTT	CASSSLTPTDTQYF
many	TRBV28	TRBJ2-3	.	TGTGCCAGCAGACAGGCCCTAGGGACGCAGTATTTT	CASRQALGTQYF
.	TRBV20-1	TRBJ2-4	.	TGCAGTGCTAGAGATGCTCAAATAGCGGCGGGGCCCCGTCGGGTCGCCAAAAACATTCAGTACTTC	CSARDAQIAAGPRRVAKNIQYF
.	TRBV11-2	TRBJ2-3	.	TGTGTAACCAGGACGAGCGTGGCAGATACGCAGTATTTT	CVTRTSVADTQYF
.	TRBV12-3/TRBV12-4	TRBJ2-1	.	TGTGCCGGCATTCCCAGGGGGGGGGCTTACAATGAGCAGTTCTTC	CAGIPRGGAYNEQFF
many	TRBV4-1	TRBJ2-6	.	TGCGCCAGCAGCCAAGATCCGGGGTTTGGGGCCAACGTCCTGACTTTC	CASSQDPGFGANVLTF
many	TRBV10-3	TRBJ1-5	.	TGTGCCATCAGTGAGTTGGGGGGCGATCAGCCCCAGCATTTT	CAISELGGDQPQHF
.	TRBV20-1	TRBJ1-1	.	TGCAGTGCTAGAGCAACCGGGGACACTGAAGCTTTCTTT	CSARATGDTEAFF
.	TRBV20-1	TRBJ2-7	.	TGCGGTGCACAACTCCGGGTGTCCTCCTCCGAGCAGTACTTC	CGAQLRVSSSEQYF
many	TRBV24-1	TRBJ2-2	.	TGTGCCACCAGTCGGCTAGCTGCCGGGGAGCTGTTTTTT	CATSRLAAGELFF
.	TRBV28	TRBJ2-5	.	TGTGCCAGCAGTTTAGGGGACTCCCCAACCGTGGAGACCCAGTACTTC	CASSLGDSPTVETQYF
many	TRBV4-3	TRBJ2-3	TRBD2	TGCGCCAGCAGCCAAGTACCGCCTGGTCTAGCGGGAGGAGATACGCAGTATTTT	CASSQVPPGLAGGDTQYF
.	TRBV2	TRBJ2-3	.	TGTGCCAGCAGTGGGGCAGGGGGCACAGATACGCAGTATTTT	CASSGAGGTDTQYF
.	TRBV5-1	TRBJ1-5	.	.	CASSLRTGFLRAVLRAGHQHF
many	TRBV20-1	TRBJ2-7	TRBD2	TGCAGTGCTAGAGATCGGGCGGGGGTGGCCTACGAGCAGTACTTC	CSARDRAGVAYEQYF
.	TRBV2	TRBJ2-1	.	TGTGCCAGCATTCCTGCCCCAAAGCCCTACAATGAGCAGTTCTTC	CASIPAPKPYNEQFF
many	TRBV19	TRBJ1-5	TRBD1	TGTGCCAGTAGTATTGGGCAGGGGGCAGGACAGCCCCAGCATTTT	CASSIGQGAGQPQHF
.	TRBV10-3	TRBJ1-3	.	TGTGCCATCAGTCGCCGACCTGGAAACACCATATATTTT	CAISRRPGNTIYF
.	TRBV24-1	TRBJ2-3	.	TGTGCCACCAGTGACGCAGGGAGTAGGACAGATACGCAGTATTTT	CATSDAGSRTDTQYF
.	TRBV10-3	TRBJ1-6	.	TGTGCCATCAGTGATTTGGCGGGACTTAGTTCACCCCTCCACTTT	CAISDLAGLSSPLHF
many	TRBV6-5	TRBJ2-1	TRBD2	TGTGCCAGCAGTTACCCCGGACTAGCGGGACAAAATGAGCAGTTCTTC	CASSYPGLAGQNEQFF
many	TRBV30	TRBJ1-5	TRBD1	TGTGCCTGGGACAGGGGTGGGGGTCAGCCCCAGCATTTT	CAWDRGGGQPQHF
once	TRBV7-3	TRBJ2-7	TRBD1	TGTGCCAGCAGCTTCTCCGGGACAGGGTTCTTC	CASSFSGTGFF
many	TRBV2	TRBJ2-7	.	TGTGCCAGCAGGGGCGGGGCCACCTACGAGCAGTACTTC	CASRGGATYEQYF
.	TRBV6-4	TRBJ2-1	TRBD2	TGTGCCATAAAGCCTAGCGGGACTGTCTACAATGAGCAGTTCTTC	CAIKPSGTVYNEQFF
many	TRBV6-6	TRBJ2-7	TRBD1	TGTGCCAGCAGTTCGAGCGCACAGGGGAACTACGAGCAGTACTTC	CASSSSAQGNYEQYF
.	TRBV20-1	TRBJ2-3	.	TGCAGTGCCCGGAGGGGTACAGGGGTTAGCACAGATACGCAGTATTTT	CSARRGTGVSTDTQYF
.	TRBV19	TRBJ1-4	.	TGTGTCAGTAGTAGAACAGAAAATGAAAAACTGTTTTTT	CVSSRTENEKLFF
many	TRBV5-6	TRBJ2-3	TRBD1	TGTGCCAGCAGCTTGCAGGGGGCGAGGGCAGATACGCAGTATTTT	CASSLQGARADTQYF
many	TRBV19	TRBJ2-5	.	TGTGCCAGTAGTATAGGAGTCTTGGGGTACCAAGAGACCCAGTACTTC	CASSIGVLGYQETQYF
many	TRBV20-1	TRBJ2-1	TRBD2	TGCAGTGCTTTCCCGGCTAGCGGGGGGGCAAATGAGCAGCTCTTC	CSAFPASGGANEQLF
.	TRBV7-9	TRBJ2-3	.	TGTGCCAGCAGCATAAGGGGGGCCAGGGCAGATACGCAGTATTTT	CASSIRGARADTQYF
.	TRBV20-1	TRBJ2-1	.	TGCGGTGCTAGTTCGGCCCGGGCGGGGCTGTACAATGAGCAGTTCTTC	CGASSARAGLYNEQFF
.	TRBV10-2	TRBJ2-5	.	TGCGCCAGCGGGGGGACAAATCAAGGTACCCAGTACTTC	CASGGTNQGTQYF
few	TRBV13	TRBJ2-5	.	TGTGCCAGCAGCTTACATCGGGGTAAAGAGACCCAGTACTTC	CASSLHRGKETQYF